This T cell receptor beta chain was sequenced in a study of technical replicates of blood from several donors. This clone turned up a few times. Measured with immunoSEQ multiplex PCR; TCRdb has only the in-frame clones, and not every one. Of 70,000 to 95,000 clones listed, more than 85% are singletons. V lost 8 bases and J lost 7, with 17 bases in between. The germline gives CDR1 GTSNPN, CDR2 SVGIG (reference sequence). The CDR3 length is 12 residues. What was sequenced was T cells isolated from PBMCs. This receptor was taken from a human donor in good health. The chain uses TRBV30 and TRBJ1-1; tentative D call: TRBD1 (5 bases). The CDR3 spells CARGVAGREAFF. The CDR3 DNA follows: TGTGCCCGGGGGGTGGCAGGGCGTGAAGCTTTCTTT. The full variable domain, its missing parts supplied by reference TRBV30 and TRBJ1-1, is SQTIHQWPATLVQPVGSPLSLECTVEGTSNPNLYWYRQAAGRGLQLLFYSVGIGQISSEVPQNLSASRPQDRQFILSSKKLLLSDSGFYLCARGVAGREAFFGQGTRLTVV.